One and the same sample provided the 17 T cell receptor beta chains below, sequenced in a study of control samples from healthy donors and cancer patients. Generated by immunoSEQ multiplex PCR, the TCRdb table keeps only in-frame clones and is missing some. The sample has approximately 150,000 clones, under 96% seen once; the top ten hold about 0.94%. Sequencing used blood. Receptors originate from a young woman in good health.

This chain uses TRBV20-1 with TRBJ1-1, with TRBD1 matching over 8 bases. Germline V gene data show CDR1 as DFQATT and CDR2 as SNEGSKA (reference sequence). V trimming: 8 bases; J trimming: 4 bases; junction bases outside the gene matches: 3. The CDR3 runs 11 residues. For the CDR3, the DNA is TGCAGTTACAGGGGGTCCACTGAAGCTTTCTTT. Translating gives CSYRGSTEAFF.

The V call is TRBV6-5, the J call TRBJ1-1; D perhaps matches TRBD1 (6 bases). V was shortened by 2 bases and J by 1 base, with 14 bases between the two germline ends. CDR1 is MNHEY, CDR2 SVGAGI, per germline. CDR3 length: 16 residues. The CDR3 nucleotides are TGTGCCAGCAGTTACGCGGGGGCGCGTGGGAACACTGAAGCTTTCTTT. Translation gives CASSYAGARGNTEAFF.

The chain couples TRBV7-9 to TRBJ2-6; D assignment may be TRBD1 or TRBD2 (6 bases each). Trimming removed 4 bases at V and 4 bases at J, with 14 bases between. This CDR3 spans 16 amino acids. Per the germline V gene, CDR1 is SEHNR and CDR2 is FQNEAQ (reference sequence). The CDR3 loop is CASSSHGGTGANVLTF. DNA of the CDR3: TGTGCCAGCAGCTCTCACGGGGGCACCGGGGCCAACGTCCTGACTTTC.

This clone was found once. The gene calls are TRBV3-1 (or the pseudogene TRBV3-2) and TRBJ1-5, with 7 bases that match TRBD1. The germline V gene encodes CDR1 LGHDT and CDR2 YNNKEL (reference sequence). The junction had 2 bases not matched to a gene; V was cut back by 0 bases and J by 3 bases. The CDR3 loop spans 15 amino acids. The CDR3 spells CASSQEGQHNQPQHF. As DNA, the CDR3 is TGTGCCAGCAGCCAAGAGGGACAGCACAATCAGCCCCAGCATTTT.

The chain joins TRBV10-2 to TRBJ2-7; D ambiguous. V lost 0 bases and J lost 3, with 0 bases in between. The CDR3 has 11 amino acids. Germline loops: CDR1 WSHSY, CDR2 SAAADI. For the CDR3, the DNA is TGCGCCAGCAGTGAGTCCTACGAGCAGTACTTC. Encoded protein: CASSESYEQYF.

This chain uses TRBV19 with TRBJ2-1, with D uncertain. The CDR3 runs 16 residues. V was pared by 1 base and J by 7 bases, with 17 bases between. CDR1 and CDR2 from the germline V gene are LNHDA and SQIVND (reference sequence). CDR3 region: CASSIVFISSRNEQFF. CDR3 sequence (DNA): TGTGCCAGTAGTATAGTATTTATTAGCTCCCGGAATGAGCAGTTCTTC.

The chain has TRBV5-1 and TRBJ2-7; the match to TRBD2 covers 9 bases. This CDR3 spans 13 amino acids. From germline, CDR1 is SGHRS and CDR2 YFSETQ. The V segment lost 5 bases and the J segment 4 bases; nucleotides outside the gene matches: 4. CDR3 bases: TGCGCCAGCAGAGTAGCGGGGGCATACGAGCAGTACTTC. Translation gives CASRVAGAYEQYF.

The J gene is TRBJ1-5, the V gene TRBV18, with 9 bases that match TRBD1. The CDR3 runs to 17 residues. J was trimmed by 2 bases and V by 4 bases; bases with no gene match: 9. Germline V CDR1 and CDR2: KGHSH, LQKENI. The CDR3 DNA reads TGTGCCAGCTCACACCCCGGGACAGGGATTGGCAATCAGCCCCAGCATTTT. Translating it yields CASSHPGTGIGNQPQHF.

This chain joins TRBV19 and TRBJ1-5; D is perhaps TRBD1 (5 bases). This CDR3 is built from 16 residues. V lost 6 bases and J 0 bases, leaving 15 bases between the germline ends. Germline loops: CDR1 LNHDA, CDR2 SQIVND (reference sequence). The CDR3 sequence is CASRMRQRTSNQPQHF. DNA of the CDR3: TGTGCCAGTAGGATGAGACAGCGGACTAGCAATCAGCCCCAGCATTTT.

This rearrangement joins TRBV5-4 to TRBJ2-1; D is unclear. V was trimmed by 0 bases and J by 3 bases, leaving 10 bases between them. This CDR3 spans 15 amino acids. From germline, CDR1 is SGHNT and CDR2 YYREEE (reference sequence). CDR3: CASSLVGTLYNEQFF. The DNA for the CDR3 is TGTGCCAGCAGCTTGGTGGGAACCCTCTACAATGAGCAGTTCTTC.

This clone was observed a handful of times. Different DNA sequences within this sample yield the same CDR3. The gene calls are TRBV7-9 and TRBJ1-5, with D possibly TRBD1 on 5 matching bases. Germline V gives CDR1 SEHNR, CDR2 FQNEAQ (reference sequence). V was shortened by 1 base and J by 2 bases, with 9 bases between the two germline ends. The CDR3 loop spans 15 amino acids. The CDR3 protein is CASSLGGTGNQPQHF. CDR3 in DNA: TGTGCCAGCAGCTTAGGGGGCACGGGCAATCAGCCCCAGCATTTT. Drawing the rest from reference TRBV7-9 and TRBJ1-5, the complete variable domain is DTGVSQNPRHKITKRGQNVTFRCDPISEHNRLYWYRQTLGQGPEFLTYFQNEAQLEKSRLLSDRFSAERPKGSFSTLEIQRTEQGDSAMYLCASSLGGTGNQPQHFGDGTRLSIL.

This rearrangement joins TRBV6-1 to TRBJ2-1; 13 nucleotides align to TRBD2. The CDR3 loop spans 16 amino acids. V lost 1 base and J lost 12; bases outside the gene matches: 9. The germline V gene encodes CDR1 MNHNS and CDR2 SASEGT. CDR3 amino acids: CASSEVTSGGGGGQFF. CDR3 coding DNA: TGTGCCAGCAGTGAAGTCACTAGCGGGGGGGGAGGGGGGCAGTTCTTC.

The chain couples TRBV7-9 to TRBJ2-5, with 9 bases aligning to TRBD1. V gave up 6 bases and J gave up 3 bases; unmatched junction bases: 5. Germline assignment: CDR1 SEHNR and CDR2 FQNEAQ (reference sequence). This CDR3 spans 14 amino acids. The CDR3 DNA sequence: TGTGCCAGCAGGAGGACAGGGGAAAAAGAGACCCAGTACTTC. Translation gives CASRRTGEKETQYF. The whole variable domain, filled in from reference TRBV7-9 and TRBJ2-5, reads DTGVSQNPRHKITKRGQNVTFRCDPISEHNRLYWYRQTLGQGPEFLTYFQNEAQLEKSRLLSDRFSAERPKGSFSTLEIQRTEQGDSAMYLCASRRTGEKETQYFGPGTRLLVL.

The chain uses TRBV28 and TRBJ1-6; 8 bases are shared with TRBD1. The CDR3 sequence is 14 residues long. Trimming took 6 bases from V and 6 from J; bases not matched to a gene: 4. Per germline, CDR1 MDHEN and CDR2 SYDVKM. CDR3 sequence: CASRRTGLNSPLHF. The CDR3 DNA is TGTGCCAGCAGACGGACAGGGCTTAATTCACCCCTCCACTTT.

This clone was seen a single time. The chain couples TRBV5-8 to TRBJ2-1, with 11 bases matching TRBD2. The J segment lost 2 bases and the V segment lost 5 bases, leaving 6 bases of the junction unmatched. The CDR3 has 16 residues. Germline V gene lookup returns CDR1 SGHTS and CDR2 YDEGEE. CDR3 residues: CASRYRLAGTYNEQFF. DNA of the CDR3: TGTGCCAGCAGATACCGACTAGCGGGAACCTACAATGAGCAGTTCTTC.

The genes are TRBV7-2 and TRBJ1-5; D uncertain. The CDR3 sequence is 14 residues long. Trimming removed 2 bases at V and 4 bases at J, with 9 bases between. CDR1 is SGHTA, CDR2 FQGNSA, per germline. The CDR3 sequence is CASSLRSENQPQHF. The CDR3 nucleotides are TGTGCCAGCAGCTTACGATCCGAAAATCAGCCCCAGCATTTT.

The chain has TRBV5-1 and TRBJ1-2; no clear D. Trimming cost V 3 bases and J 7 bases, with 22 bases left between them. Germline CDR1 is SGHRS and CDR2 is YFSETQ. The CDR3 runs to 16 residues. DNA for the CDR3: TGCGCCAGCAGCTACCTCTGGACCGCCGGGCACGGTGGCTACACCTTC. It is translated as CASSYLWTAGHGGYTF.